This is a list of T cell receptor beta chains from one sample in a study of blood T cell repertoires in COVID-19. The method was immunoSEQ multiplex PCR; TCRdb's version includes in-frame clones alone and lacks a portion of them. The sample includes some 150,000 clones, about 85% of them seen just once. Sample: peripheral blood. These receptors were taken from a middle-aged man with acute or convalescent COVID-19. Each CDR3 is given with its conserved first and last residue. A D gene is named only where the DNA matches it firmly. Not every row has a clone size; where given, it reads once, few, many or a size class.

TRBJ2-3	NA	NA	TRBV29-1	CSGKLTAREVTDTQYF	TGCAGCGGAAAACTGACGGCGAGGGAGGTCACAGATACGCAGTATTTT
TRBJ2-3	NA	TRBD2	TRBV3-1/TRBV3-2	CASSPSLAGAGNTQYF	TGTGCCAGCAGCCCATCGTTAGCGGGGGCCGGAAATACGCAGTATTTT
TRBJ1-3	NA	NA	TRBV5-1	CASSLWAASGNTIYF	TGCGCCAGCAGCTTGTGGGCCGCCTCTGGAAACACCATATATTTT
TRBJ1-1	NA	NA	TRBV7-2	CASSSRRNGDTEAFF	TGTGCCAGCAGCTCCCGTCGTAACGGGGACACTGAAGCTTTCTTT
TRBJ1-2	NA	TRBD1	TRBV15	CATSSSTRTGDNYGYTF	TGTGCCACCAGCTCCTCTACCAGGACAGGAGATAACTATGGCTACACCTTC
TRBJ2-1	NA	NA	TRBV5-1	CASSGGMDNEQFF	TGCGCCAGCAGTGGGGGGATGGACAATGAGCAGTTCTTC
TRBJ1-3	NA	TRBD1	TRBV3-1/TRBV3-2	CASSFTGGAGNTIYF	TGTGCCAGCAGCTTTACAGGGGGAGCTGGAAACACCATATATTTT
TRBJ1-1	few	NA	TRBV2	CASARGANTEAFF	TGTGCCAGTGCCAGGGGCGCGAACACTGAAGCTTTCTTT
TRBJ2-1	NA	TRBD1	TRBV7-9	CASSPIQDRRRDEQFF	TGTGCCAGCAGTCCCATCCAGGACAGGAGGCGCGATGAGCAGTTCTTC
TRBJ2-2	NA	TRBD1	TRBV28	CATGTGGYEYTGELFF	TGTGCCACCGGGACAGGGGGTTACGAGTACACCGGGGAGCTGTTTTTT
TRBJ1-6	NA	TRBD1	TRBV5-1	CASSLDGTDNSPLHF	TGCGCCAGCAGCTTAGACGGGACAGATAATTCACCCCTCCACTTT
TRBJ2-1	NA	NA	TRBV7-2	CASSLAAGKTNEQFF	TGTGCCAGCAGCTTAGCGGCGGGGAAGACCAATGAGCAGTTCTTC
TRBJ2-7	NA	NA	TRBV10-3	CAISLDGVMEQYF	TGTGCCATCAGTCTCGACGGGGTAATGGAGCAGTACTTC
TRBJ2-7	NA	TRBD2	TRBV11-2	CASSWIQRGPEQYF	TGTGCCAGCAGCTGGATCCAGCGGGGGCCCGAGCAGTACTTC
TRBJ1-2	NA	NA	TRBV7-2	CASSPDRNYGYTF	TGTGCCAGCAGCCCTGACAGGAACTATGGCTACACCTTC
TRBJ1-6	NA	TRBD1	TRBV10-3	CAISDWTGGASPLHF	TGTGCCATCAGTGACTGGACAGGGGGGGCTTCACCCCTCCACTTT
TRBJ1-1	NA	NA	TRBV15	CATSREFPVIEAFF	TGTGCCACCAGCAGAGAATTCCCTGTAATTGAAGCTTTCTTT
TRBJ2-1	once	NA	TRBV11-3	CASSLDPAGEQFF	TGTGCCAGCAGCTTAGATCCCGCGGGGGAGCAGTTCTTC
TRBJ1-5	NA	TRBD1	TRBV19	CASRDRELQPQHF	TGTGCCAGTAGGGACAGGGAACTTCAGCCCCAGCATTTT
TRBJ2-2	few	NA	TRBV7-8	CASSLLRKENTGELFF	TGTGCCAGCAGCTTACTCAGAAAAGAGAACACCGGGGAGCTGTTTTTT